Here is one T cell receptor (beta chain) with its context. Antigen unknown. CDR1 and CDR2 (germline): MDHEN, SYDVKM. This CDR3 contains 11 residues. V shed 5 bases and J 7 bases; nucleotides not matched to a gene: 2. The data stem from a study of T cell responses to AZD1222 COVID-19 vaccine. The assay was immunoSEQ multiplex PCR, and TCRdb's table has in-frame clones only and misses some. The repertoire has around 58,000 clones, roughly 80% of them found once; the top ten carry approximately 10%. Notes on the study in general: Samples come after the peak T cell response, not at day 14. Researchers report vaccine-associated CD4 TCRs spanning spike, with dominance at 160-218 and 743-854.

The TCR originated in an adult in good health. V is TRBV28 and J is TRBJ2-7; 7 bases align to TRBD1. The input for sequencing was peripheral blood, taken on day 0 of AZD1222 vaccination. Here the CDR3 reads CASSPRGEQYF. The CDR3 nucleotides read TGTGCCAGCAGTCCCAGGGGGGAGCAGTACTTC.